These 14 T cell receptor beta chains share one sample of origin, sequenced in a study of T cells in tuberculosis. Clones were read by immunoSEQ multiplex PCR, and TCRdb kept only the in-frame ones, dropping some. The table records approximately 35,000 clones, 95% to 96% of them present only once. The sample comprised PBMCs. The receptors here all came from a donor aged 5 to 30 with latent tuberculosis or without tuberculosis infection.

This chain uses TRBV1 with TRBJ2-2; the D call in the table, TRBD1, was not verified against the DNA. TRBV1 is assigned pseudogene status. The CDR3 has 17 residues. In nucleotides, the CDR3 is TGCACCAGCAGCTCCCAGACCGGGACATCGAACACCGGGGAGCTGTTTTTT. It is translated as CTSSSQTGTSNTGELFF.

In this sample, this clone turned up a few times. The chain carries TRBV6-1 and TRBJ1-2, with TRBD1 as a possible D gene (5 bases). Germline CDR1 and CDR2: MNHNS and SASEGT. The CDR3 runs to 12 residues. Trimming removed 2 bases at V and 10 bases at J, with 11 bases between. CDR3: CASSESRGTYTF. For the CDR3, the DNA is TGTGCCAGCAGTGAAAGTCGGGGGACCTACACCTTC.

The rearrangement links TRBV7-2 to TRBJ2-1; 9 bases map to TRBD1. The CDR3 extends over 16 amino acids. The junction had 7 bases not matched to a gene; V was cut back by 0 bases and J by 7 bases. Germline-derived CDR1 and CDR2 are SGHTA and FQGNSA. CDR3 in DNA: TGTGCCAGCAGCTTAGCTTCGACAGGGGGTAGGAATGAGCAGTTCTTC. Protein sequence: CASSLASTGGRNEQFF. The full variable domain, its missing parts supplied by reference TRBV7-2 and TRBJ2-1, is GAGVSQSPSNKVTEKGKDVELRCDPISGHTALYWYRQSLGQGLEFLIYFQGNSAPDKSGLPSDRFSAERTGGSVSTLTIQRTQQEDSAVYLCASSLASTGGRNEQFFGPGTRLTVL.

The chain uses TRBV6-9 and TRBJ2-5, with a weak D call TRBD1 (5 bases). CDR1 is MNHGY and CDR2 is SVAAGI in the germline V gene. This CDR3 is 15 amino acids long. The ends were cut back, 6 bases at V and 5 bases at J, with 19 bases in the middle. In nucleotides, the CDR3 is TGTGCCAGCAGGGAGTATCAGGACACCGATGAGACCCAGTACTTC. Protein product: CASREYQDTDETQYF.

V is TRBV10-1 and J is TRBJ2-2; 7 bases match TRBD2. Germline V gives CDR1 WNHNN, CDR2 SYGVQD (reference sequence). Trimming cost V 8 bases and J 5 bases; bases outside gene matches: 8. This CDR3 has 14 amino acids. The CDR3 bases are TGCGCCAGCTCGCCGGGAGCGGGAACCGGGGAGCTGTTTTTT. Translation: CASSPGAGTGELFF.

The CDR3 reads CAWSAEGNTIYF. The CDR3 DNA follows: TGTGCCTGGAGTGCCGAGGGAAACACCATATATTTT. This chain joins TRBV30 and TRBJ1-3, with unresolved D. The CDR3 has 12 residues. Deletions cut 1 base from V and 4 bases from J, with 5 bases between. From germline, CDR1 is GTSNPN and CDR2 SVGIG (reference sequence).

The chain couples TRBV11-2 to TRBJ2-1; 11 positions agree with TRBD2. CDR3 length: 15 residues. Germline V gene data show CDR1 as SGHAT and CDR2 as FQNNGV. V was pared by 6 bases and J by 4 bases, with 5 bases of the junction left unmatched. DNA for the CDR3: TGTGCCAGCAGGGGGACTAGCGGACGATACAATGAGCAGTTCTTC. Translation: CASRGTSGRYNEQFF.

This clone was recorded once. A junction end diverges from the germline sequence, so it may reflect a read error. The rearrangement links TRBV7-9 to TRBJ1-2, with D maybe TRBD1 (6 bases). Looked up from germline, CDR1 is SEHNR and CDR2 is FQNEAQ (reference sequence). The CDR3 extends over 13 amino acids. The CDR3 loop is CASSLEGDYGYTF. The CDR3, as DNA: TGTGCCAGCAGTTTAGAGGGGGACTATGGCTACACCTTC.

The chain employs TRBV18 and TRBJ2-1; 8 bases align to TRBD2. The germline gives CDR1 KGHSH, CDR2 LQKENI. The CDR3 is made up of 17 amino acids. With 6 bases clipped from V and 4 bases from J, the junction kept 14 bases outside the gene matches. In DNA, the CDR3 is TGTGCCAGCTCGCCAAACGTCGGGGGGGGAACGTACAATGAGCAGTTCTTC. Translated, it gives CASSPNVGGGTYNEQFF.

CDR3 sequence (DNA): TGTGCCAGCAGCCGAGGGGGCGGCCTGAACACTGAAGCTTTCTTT. It translates to CASSRGGGLNTEAFF. The chain carries TRBV6-5 and TRBJ1-1; the match to TRBD1 covers 7 bases. Losses at the gene ends were 6 bases for V and 0 bases for J; bases not matched to a gene: 7. This CDR3 has 15 amino acids. Germline V gives CDR1 MNHEY, CDR2 SVGAGI.

The J gene is TRBJ1-2, the V gene TRBV4-2, with no clear D. CDR3 size: 14 residues. Per the germline V gene, CDR1 is LGHNA and CDR2 is YNFKEQ. V lost 4 bases and J lost 3, with 12 bases in between. CDR3 sequence: CASSPPLADYGYTF. In nucleotides, the CDR3 is TGTGCCAGCAGCCCCCCTTTGGCGGACTATGGCTACACCTTC.

The chain has TRBV6-5 and TRBJ1-4, with TRBD1 matching 8 bases. Trimming took 8 bases from V and 7 from J; bases not matched to a gene: 6. The germline V gene encodes CDR1 MNHEY and CDR2 SVGAGI. This CDR3 region has 13 residues. DNA of the CDR3: TGTGCCAGCGGCAGGGGGCGCGCTGAAAAACTGTTTTTT. Protein product: CASGRGRAEKLFF.

This sequence joins TRBV6-1 and TRBJ2-2; 10 bases are shared with TRBD2. The germline CDR1 and CDR2 sequences are MNHNS and SASEGT. The length of the CDR3 is 15 residues. V shed 4 bases, J shed 7 bases, and the junction held 6 bases outside the gene matches. The chain's CDR3 is CASSAGLASSGELFF. CDR3 DNA sequence: TGTGCCAGCAGTGCGGGACTAGCGAGTAGCGGGGAGCTGTTTTTT.

The V and J genes are TRBV5-5 and TRBJ2-2, with D possibly being TRBD1 (6 bases). Per germline, CDR1 SGHKS and CDR2 YYEKEE (reference sequence). V was shortened by 0 bases and J by 5 bases, with 11 bases between the two germline ends. The CDR3 totals 15 residues. The CDR3 reads CASSLAIQGTGELFF. The CDR3 DNA reads TGTGCCAGCAGCTTGGCGATTCAGGGGACCGGGGAGCTGTTTTTT.